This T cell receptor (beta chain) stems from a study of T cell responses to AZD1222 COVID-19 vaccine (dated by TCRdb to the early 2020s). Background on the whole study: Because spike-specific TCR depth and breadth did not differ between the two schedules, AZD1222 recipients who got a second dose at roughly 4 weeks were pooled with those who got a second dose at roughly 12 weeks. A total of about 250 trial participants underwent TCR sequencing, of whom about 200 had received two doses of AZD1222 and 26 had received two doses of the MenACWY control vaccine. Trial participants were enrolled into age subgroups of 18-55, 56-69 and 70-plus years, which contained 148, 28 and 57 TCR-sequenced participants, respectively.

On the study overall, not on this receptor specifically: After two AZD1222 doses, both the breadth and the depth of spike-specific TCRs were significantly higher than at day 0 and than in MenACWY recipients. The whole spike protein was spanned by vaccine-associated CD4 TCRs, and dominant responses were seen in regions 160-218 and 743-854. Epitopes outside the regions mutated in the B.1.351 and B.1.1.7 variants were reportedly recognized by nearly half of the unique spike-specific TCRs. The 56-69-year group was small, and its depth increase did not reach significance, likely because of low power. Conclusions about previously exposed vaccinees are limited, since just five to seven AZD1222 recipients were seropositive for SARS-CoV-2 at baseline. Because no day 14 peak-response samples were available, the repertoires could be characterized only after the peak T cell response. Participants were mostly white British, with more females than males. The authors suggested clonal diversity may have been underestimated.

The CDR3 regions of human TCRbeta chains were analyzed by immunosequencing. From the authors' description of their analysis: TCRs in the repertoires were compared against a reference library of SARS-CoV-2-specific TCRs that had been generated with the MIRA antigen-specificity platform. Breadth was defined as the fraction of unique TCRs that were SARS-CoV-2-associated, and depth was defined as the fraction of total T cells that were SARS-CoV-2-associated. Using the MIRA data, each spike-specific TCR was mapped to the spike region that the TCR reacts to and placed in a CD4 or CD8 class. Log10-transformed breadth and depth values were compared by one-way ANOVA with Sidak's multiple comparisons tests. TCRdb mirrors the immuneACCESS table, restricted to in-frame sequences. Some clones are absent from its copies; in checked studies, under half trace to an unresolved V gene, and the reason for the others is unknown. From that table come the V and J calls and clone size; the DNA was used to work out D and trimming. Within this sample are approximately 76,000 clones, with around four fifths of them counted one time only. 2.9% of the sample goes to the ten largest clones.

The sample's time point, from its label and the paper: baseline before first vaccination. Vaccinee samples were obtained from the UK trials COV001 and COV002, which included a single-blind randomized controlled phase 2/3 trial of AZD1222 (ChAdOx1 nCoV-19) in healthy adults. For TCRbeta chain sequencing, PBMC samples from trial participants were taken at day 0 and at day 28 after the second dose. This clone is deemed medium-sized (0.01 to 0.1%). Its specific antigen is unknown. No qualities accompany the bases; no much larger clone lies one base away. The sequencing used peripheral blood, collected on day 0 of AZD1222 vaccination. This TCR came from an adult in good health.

The CDR3 corresponds to CASSYSDTYEQYF. The DNA sequence is TGTGCCAGCAGTTACTCGGACACCTACGAGCAGTACTTC. The sequence is built from TRBV6-2 or TRBV6-3 and TRBJ2-7; TRBD1 could be the D gene, as 5 bases match. The germline V gene encodes CDR1 MNHEY and CDR2 SVGEGT. The CDR3 sequence holds 13 residues, the cysteine and phenylalanine included. The DNA shown is the 39-base CDR3, in frame from base 1. At the junction V is shortened by 0 bases and J by 2 bases, with 5 bases in between.